The T cell receptor (beta chain) under discussion was sequenced for a study of cytomegalovirus exposure and HLA in healthy donors. Measured with immunoSEQ multiplex PCR; TCRdb has only the in-frame clones, and not every one. The sample comprises some 100,000 clones, more than 70% of which are singletons, and roughly 2.2% rests with the top ten. Germline V gene sequence: CDR1 SGHAT, CDR2 FQNNGV. The CDR3 contains 15 residues. Deletions cut 5 bases from V and 0 bases from J, with 13 bases between. The source material was PBMCs. The receptor was isolated from a woman younger than 30 in good health and CMV-seronegative. The chain joins TRBV11-2 to TRBJ1-1; unclear D gene. CDR3 sequence: CASSETRSMNTEAFF. CDR3 sequence (DNA): TGTGCCAGCAGCGAAACAAGGAGTATGAACACTGAAGCTTTCTTT.